A single sample gave rise to the 29 T cell receptor beta chains below, sequenced in a study of cytomegalovirus exposure and HLA in healthy donors. This PCR relied on a set of 60 Vbeta primers and 13 Jbeta primers. Repertoires were generated with immunoSEQ multiplex PCR, while TCRdb's copy carries only in-frame clones and drops some. Of about 190,000 clones listed, around 87% were seen once; the top ten hold over 1%. Input material: PBMCs. These receptors all stem from a man between 25 and 39 years old in good health and CMV-seronegative.

To note about this clone: The junction does not match germline at one end; this may be a read error. The chain joins TRBV7-9 to TRBJ1-2, with D possibly matching TRBD1 (5 bases). The CDR3 spans 16 residues. The V gene's germline CDR1 is SEHNR and CDR2 FQNEAQ (reference sequence). CDR3 DNA sequence: TGTTCCAGCAGCTTTGGTGGGCAGGGCATAGGCTATGGCTACACCTTC. Protein: CSSSFGGQGIGYGYTF.

The genes are TRBV7-2 and TRBJ2-2, with TRBD1 identical over 7 bases. V was pared by 5 bases and J by 6 bases, with 12 bases of the junction left unmatched. The CDR3 consists of 16 residues. Germline loops: CDR1 SGHTA, CDR2 FQGNSA. CDR3 coding DNA: TGTGCCAGCAGCCGACAGGGAACCCTGGCGTCCGGGGAGCTGTTTTTT. Protein sequence: CASSRQGTLASGELFF.

V usage is TRBV19 and J usage is TRBJ1-1; D might be TRBD1 (5 bases). V was cut by 1 base and J by 2 bases, with 20 bases left in between. The CDR3 is 18 amino acids. Germline CDR1 is LNHDA and CDR2 is SQIVND (reference sequence). CDR3 protein: CASSIAPGGSLLNTEAFF. The CDR3 DNA reads as TGTGCCAGTAGTATAGCTCCGGGGGGAAGTTTACTTAACACTGAAGCTTTCTTT.

The chain recombines TRBV5-4 with TRBJ2-1; 14 nucleotides agree with TRBD2. Germline CDR1 reads SGHNT; CDR2 reads YYREEE (reference sequence). The length of the CDR3 is 14 residues. Losses at the gene ends were 7 bases for V and 8 bases for J; bases not matched to a gene: 5. CDR3 amino acids: CASGETSGGDEQFF. For the CDR3, the DNA is TGTGCCAGCGGGGAGACTAGCGGGGGGGATGAGCAGTTCTTC. Drawing the rest from reference TRBV5-4 and TRBJ2-1, the complete variable domain is ETGVTQSPTHLIKTRGQQVTLRCSSQSGHNTVSWYQQALGQGPQFIFQYYREEENGRGNFPPRFSGLQFPNYSSELNVNALELDDSALYLCASGETSGGDEQFFGPGTRLTVL.

The chain combines TRBV7-2 with TRBJ2-1, with 7 bases lining up with TRBD2. V shed 3 bases and J 4 bases; nucleotides not matched to a gene: 3. Per the germline V gene, CDR1 is SGHTA and CDR2 is FQGNSA. The CDR3 consists of 14 residues. The chain's CDR3 is CASSLSGAYNEQFF. CDR3 DNA sequence: TGTGCCAGCAGCTTGAGCGGGGCATACAATGAGCAGTTCTTC.

The chain recombines TRBV7-2 with TRBJ1-5; TRBD1 matches at 7 bases. The junction had 8 bases not matched to a gene; V was cut back by 5 bases and J by 4 bases. The CDR3 extends over 15 amino acids. Germline V CDR1 and CDR2: SGHTA, FQGNSA. CDR3 sequence reads: CASSAQGVINQPQHF. CDR3 sequence (DNA): TGTGCCAGCAGCGCCCAGGGGGTAATAAATCAGCCCCAGCATTTT.

The chain carries TRBV6-5 and TRBJ1-1, with TRBD1 identical over 10 bases. Germline V gene sequence: CDR1 MNHEY, CDR2 SVGAGI. The V gene end was trimmed by 5 bases and the J gene end by 2 bases; junction bases not matched to a gene: 5. The CDR3 is 15 residues long. CDR3: CASSRRDRGNTEAFF. DNA of the CDR3: TGTGCCAGCAGTCGACGGGACAGGGGAAACACTGAAGCTTTCTTT.

Turning to this clone: One end of the junction is discordant with germline, which a read error may explain. The chain joins TRBV7-7 to TRBJ2-7; 9 bases are shared with TRBD1. Germline CDR1 and CDR2: SSHAT and FNYEAQ (reference sequence). This CDR3 contains 14 residues. CDR3 protein: CASSPGQGDYEQYF. In DNA form, the CDR3 reads TGTGCTAGCAGCCCGGGACAGGGAGACTACGAGCAGTACTTC.

The chain links TRBV7-2 to TRBJ2-3, with a possible D match to TRBD2 (5 bases). V lost 2 bases and J lost 4, with 16 bases in between. Germline CDR1 is SGHTA and CDR2 is FQGNSA. The CDR3 is 16 residues long. CDR3 in amino acids: CASSLSGISGPDTQYF. Written as DNA, the CDR3 is TGTGCCAGCAGCTTATCGGGGATCTCCGGCCCAGATACGCAGTATTTT. Combining the CDR3 with reference TRBV7-2 and TRBJ2-3 gives the whole variable domain GAGVSQSPSNKVTEKGKDVELRCDPISGHTALYWYRQSLGQGLEFLIYFQGNSAPDKSGLPSDRFSAERTGGSVSTLTIQRTQQEDSAVYLCASSLSGISGPDTQYFGPGTRLTVL.

This chain joins TRBV7-2 and TRBJ2-7; maybe TRBD2 (5 bases). V was cut by 2 bases and J by 6 bases, with 14 bases left in between. This CDR3 has 14 residues. Germline-derived CDR1 and CDR2 are SGHTA and FQGNSA. The CDR3 spells CASSLRVVTIEQYF. The CDR3 DNA follows: TGTGCCAGCAGCTTAAGGGTGGTGACTATCGAGCAGTACTTC. The whole variable domain, filled in from reference TRBV7-2 and TRBJ2-7, reads GAGVSQSPSNKVTEKGKDVELRCDPISGHTALYWYRQSLGQGLEFLIYFQGNSAPDKSGLPSDRFSAERTGGSVSTLTIQRTQQEDSAVYLCASSLRVVTIEQYFGPGTRLTVT.

This chain links TRBV19 with TRBJ1-1; TRBD1 might be the D (6 bases). V lost 5 bases and J 0 bases, leaving 10 bases between the germline ends. This CDR3 is 14 amino acids long. In germline, CDR1 is LNHDA, CDR2 SQIVND (reference sequence). CDR3 residues: CASSWGRVNTEAFF. Written as DNA, the CDR3 is TGTGCCAGTAGTTGGGGGCGCGTGAACACTGAAGCTTTCTTT.

The chain uses TRBV9 and TRBJ2-7; D call uncertain. The V and J ends lost 5 bases and 2 bases respectively, with 17 bases between them. In germline, CDR1 is SGDLS, CDR2 YYNGEE. The CDR3 runs to 15 residues. As DNA, the CDR3 is TGTGCCAGCAGTCCTACTGGTGGCGGCCCCTACGAGCAGTACTTC. Residues: CASSPTGGGPYEQYF.

This clone appeared once. The V call is TRBV2, the J call TRBJ2-1; 7 nucleotides align to TRBD1. Germline V CDR1 and CDR2: SNHLY, FYNNEI. Trimming at V came to 5 bases and at J to 3 bases, leaving 7 bases not matched to a gene. The CDR3 sequence is 15 residues long. This chain's CDR3 is CASSPGRDSYNEQFF. The CDR3 bases are TGTGCCAGCAGTCCAGGTAGGGACAGCTACAATGAGCAGTTCTTC.

This clone was seen a handful of times. The chain is built from TRBV5-1 and TRBJ1-1; D remains unclear. The CDR3 loop spans 13 amino acids. With 3 bases removed from V and 0 bases from J, the gap between germline ends came to 6 bases. Germline loops: CDR1 SGHRS, CDR2 YFSETQ. CDR3 in DNA: TGCGCCAGCAGCTCCTTATTGAACACTGAAGCTTTCTTT. Its protein is CASSSLLNTEAFF. The entire variable domain, with the rest obtained from reference TRBV5-1 and TRBJ1-1, is as follows: KAGVTQTPRYLIKTRGQQVTLSCSPISGHRSVSWYQQTPGQGLQFLFEYFSETQRNKGNFPGRFSGRQFSNSRSEMNVSTLELGDSALYLCASSSLLNTEAFFGQGTRLTVV.

This clone was detected a few times. The chain links TRBV6-1 to TRBJ2-7, with D perhaps matching TRBD1 (5 bases). Germline V gene sequence: CDR1 MNHNS, CDR2 SASEGT. V lost 5 bases and J lost 0, with 11 bases in between. The length of the CDR3 is 14 residues. The CDR3 spells CASSRQSSSYEQYF. CDR3 sequence (DNA): TGTGCCAGCAGTAGACAGTCCAGCTCCTACGAGCAGTACTTC.

The rearrangement joins TRBV7-9 to TRBJ1-1; 9 nucleotides agree with TRBD1. CDR3 length: 15 amino acids. Germline V CDR1 and CDR2: SEHNR, FQNEAQ (reference sequence). V lost 4 bases, J lost 1 base, and 4 bases stayed unmatched. CDR3 sequence reads: CASSSYRGQNTEAFF. CDR3 nucleotides: TGTGCCAGCAGCTCTTACAGGGGGCAGAACACTGAAGCTTTCTTT.

The chain combines TRBV10-2 with TRBJ1-2; no definite D call. V gave up 7 bases and J gave up 8 bases, with 20 bases separating them. The CDR3 extends over 14 amino acids. Germline loops: CDR1 WSHSY, CDR2 SAAADI. CDR3 DNA: TGCGCCAGCAAAAGAGAGGGCGGGTTGATAGGCTACACCTTC. Encoded protein: CASKREGGLIGYTF.

The genes are TRBV28 and TRBJ1-4; D not certain. The CDR3 runs to 14 residues. V was pared by 10 bases and J by 4 bases, with 16 bases between. Looked up from germline, CDR1 is MDHEN and CDR2 is SYDVKM. CDR3 nucleotides: TGTGCCACCCGAATTCTGGCAGTTAATGAAAAACTGTTTTTT. Translated, it gives CATRILAVNEKLFF.

V usage is TRBV5-4 and J usage is TRBJ2-7, with D perhaps TRBD1 (6 bases). Trimming pared 4 bases from V and 12 bases from J, leaving 20 bases between. The germline V gene encodes CDR1 SGHNT and CDR2 YYREEE (reference sequence). The CDR3 covers 13 residues. Written as DNA, the CDR3 is TGTGCCAGCAGCAGGGGACAAAATACCGAGGCGTACTTC. Its translation: CASSRGQNTEAYF.

This sequence joins TRBV5-1 and TRBJ1-2; unclear D gene. V gave up 0 bases and J gave up 8 bases, with 11 bases separating them. Germline V lookup: CDR1 SGHRS, CDR2 YFSETQ. The CDR3 spans 13 residues. The CDR3 DNA sequence: TGCGCCAGCAGCTTGGAAGTGAAGAGCGGCTACACCTTC. Protein product: CASSLEVKSGYTF.

The chain joins TRBV7-8 to TRBJ2-7; maybe TRBD1 (6 bases). Germline loops: CDR1 SGHVS, CDR2 FQNEAQ. V gave up 1 base and J gave up 0 bases, with 13 bases separating them. CDR3 length: 16 residues. This chain's CDR3 is CASSLVSGRGSYEQYF. CDR3 DNA sequence: TGTGCCAGCAGCTTAGTGTCAGGCAGGGGCTCCTACGAGCAGTACTTC.

About this clone: The germline gene is not matched at one end of the junction; a read error may be the cause. The V and J genes are TRBV7-9 and TRBJ2-7, with D unresolved. This CDR3 region has 12 residues. The germline V gene has CDR1 SEHNR and CDR2 FQNEAQ (reference sequence). The CDR3 is CSSSDMSYEQYF. The CDR3 region has the DNA TGTTCCAGCAGTGACATGTCCTACGAGCAGTACTTC.

In this sample, this clone turned up a few times. The J gene is TRBJ1-5, the V gene TRBV10-3, with unresolved D. Trimming shortened V by 3 bases and J by 8 bases, and 14 bases separated the two germline ends. The CDR3 consists of 14 residues. Per germline, CDR1 ENHRY and CDR2 SYGVKD. This chain's CDR3 is CAISDGQRVEPQHF. CDR3 nucleotide sequence: TGTGCCATCAGTGACGGGCAGAGGGTCGAGCCCCAGCATTTT.

This clone was detected only once. V is TRBV18 and J is TRBJ1-4, with D perhaps TRBD1 (5 bases). CDR1 and CDR2 (germline): KGHSH, LQKENI. Trimming removed 4 bases at V and 8 bases at J, with 14 bases between. This CDR3 spans 14 amino acids. The CDR3 here is CASSQKTRGEKLFF. CDR3 DNA: TGTGCCAGCTCACAGAAAACGCGGGGCGAAAAACTGTTTTTT.

CDR3 in amino acids: CASSFRGKEGYTF. Written as DNA, the CDR3 is TGTGCCAGCAGTTTTCGGGGAAAAGAAGGCTACACCTTC. This chain links TRBV27 with TRBJ1-2; D is undetermined. This CDR3 has 13 amino acids. Per the germline V gene, CDR1 is MNHEY and CDR2 is SMNVEV (reference sequence). V dropped 3 bases and J dropped 8 bases, with 13 bases sitting between them.

The chain couples TRBV9 to TRBJ2-3, with a tentative D call TRBD2 (6 bases). The CDR3 is 17 amino acids. CDR1 is SGDLS and CDR2 is YYNGEE in the germline V gene. V was clipped by 3 bases and J by 3 bases, with 20 bases between them. The CDR3, as DNA: TGTGCCAGCAGCGCACTCGGGAGAGGTGGAATGACAGATACGCAGTATTTT. Translating gives CASSALGRGGMTDTQYF.

This clone was picked up one time. The chain uses TRBV5-6 and TRBJ2-7; 10 nucleotides agree with TRBD2. J lost 6 bases, V lost 1 base, and 7 bases had no gene match. The CDR3 sequence is 15 residues long. The germline gives CDR1 SGHDT, CDR2 YYEEEE. The CDR3 loop reads CASSLIASGGPEQYF. The DNA of the CDR3 is TGTGCCAGCAGCTTGATAGCTAGCGGGGGCCCCGAGCAGTACTTC.

V gene TRBV5-5 combines with J gene TRBJ1-1; TRBD1 is a possible D gene (5 bases). The V gene lost 0 bases and the J gene lost 0 bases, with 18 bases spanning the gap. CDR3 length: 18 amino acids. CDR1 is SGHKS, CDR2 YYEKEE, per germline (reference sequence). The CDR3 DNA is TGTGCCAGCAGCTTGGAGGTGGGGCAGAACCTCATGAACACTGAAGCTTTCTTT. It specifies CASSLEVGQNLMNTEAFF. The whole variable domain, remainder taken from reference TRBV5-5 and TRBJ1-1, is DAGVTQSPTHLIKTRGQQVTLRCSPISGHKSVSWYQQVLGQGPQFIFQYYEKEERGRGNFPDRFSARQFPNYSSELNVNALLLGDSALYLCASSLEVGQNLMNTEAFFGQGTRLTVV.

The chain links TRBV6-4 to TRBJ2-5; D ambiguous. CDR3 size: 13 residues. Trimming took 6 bases from V and 0 from J, leaving 8 bases between them. Germline CDR1 and CDR2: MRHNA and SNTAGT. This CDR3 reads CASSESYQETQYF. CDR3 coding DNA: TGTGCCAGCAGCGAGAGTTACCAAGAGACCCAGTACTTC.